These 5 T cell receptor beta chains were all obtained from the same sample, sequenced in a study of blood T cell repertoires in COVID-19. TCRdb's table, derived via immunoSEQ multiplex PCR, lists solely in-frame clones and lacks some. The table shows 200,000 to 300,000 clones, with around 90% occurring only once. Sequencing was done on a sample of peripheral blood. Receptors were obtained from a woman aged 55-70 years with COVID-19, enrolled during active disease.

V usage is TRBV5-5 and J usage is TRBJ2-1, with D maybe TRBD2 (5 bases). The germline gives CDR1 SGHKS, CDR2 YYEKEE (reference sequence). V gave up 4 bases and J gave up 11 bases, with 16 bases separating them. The CDR3 has 13 amino acids. DNA of the CDR3: TGTGCCAGCAGCAACCCTACTAGAGACCAGCAGTTCTTC. As protein: CASSNPTRDQQFF.

This rearrangement joins TRBV7-8 to TRBJ1-2, with 10 bases identical to TRBD1. Germline V gives CDR1 SGHVS, CDR2 FQNEAQ. Trimming cost V 0 bases and J 8 bases; bases outside gene matches: 3. The CDR3 runs 14 residues. In DNA, the CDR3 is TGTGCCAGCAGCTTAGCTGGGGACAGGGGCGGCTACACCTTC. Translation: CASSLAGDRGGYTF.

This clone was recorded only once. V is TRBV19 and J is TRBJ2-1, with 8 bases aligning to TRBD1. The CDR3 has 13 residues. Looked up from germline, CDR1 is LNHDA and CDR2 is SQIVND (reference sequence). Trimming cost V 7 bases and J 7 bases; bases outside gene matches: 6. The CDR3 loop reads CASMPGGENEQFF. The CDR3 nucleotides read TGTGCCAGTATGCCAGGGGGCGAGAATGAGCAGTTCTTC.

The chain employs TRBV5-1 and TRBJ1-2; 9 nucleotides match TRBD1. Germline V CDR1 and CDR2: SGHRS, YFSETQ. The CDR3 loop spans 14 amino acids. V lost 7 bases and J lost 5; bases outside the gene matches: 9. DNA of the CDR3: TGCGCCAGCGGAACTGGACAGGGGACATATGGCTACACCTTC. Amino acid sequence: CASGTGQGTYGYTF.

This chain links TRBV4-2 with TRBJ2-3, with 14 bases aligning to TRBD2. The junction had 22 bases not matched to a gene; V was cut back by 4 bases and J by 4 bases. Germline CDR1 is LGHNA and CDR2 is YNFKEQ. The CDR3 runs 22 residues. The DNA of the CDR3 is TGTGCCAGCAGCCGAACCCCAGCCCTCGGACTAGCGGGAGGAGCCTCAGCAGATACGCAGTATTTT. It yields the protein CASSRTPALGLAGGASADTQYF.